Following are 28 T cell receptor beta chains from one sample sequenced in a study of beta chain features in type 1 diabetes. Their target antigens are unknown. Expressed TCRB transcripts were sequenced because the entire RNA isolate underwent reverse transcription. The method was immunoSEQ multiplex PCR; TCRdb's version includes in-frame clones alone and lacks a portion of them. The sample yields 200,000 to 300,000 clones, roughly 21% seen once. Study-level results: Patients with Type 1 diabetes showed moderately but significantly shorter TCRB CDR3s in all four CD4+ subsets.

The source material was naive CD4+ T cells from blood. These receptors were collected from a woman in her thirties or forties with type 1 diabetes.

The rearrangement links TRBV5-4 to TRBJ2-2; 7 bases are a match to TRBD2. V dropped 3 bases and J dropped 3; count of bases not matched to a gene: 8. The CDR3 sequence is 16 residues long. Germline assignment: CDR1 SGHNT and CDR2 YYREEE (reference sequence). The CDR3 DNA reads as TGTGCCAGCAGCTCGGGCGGGGGACCCGACACCGGGGAGCTGTTTTTT. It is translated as CASSSGGGPDTGELFF.

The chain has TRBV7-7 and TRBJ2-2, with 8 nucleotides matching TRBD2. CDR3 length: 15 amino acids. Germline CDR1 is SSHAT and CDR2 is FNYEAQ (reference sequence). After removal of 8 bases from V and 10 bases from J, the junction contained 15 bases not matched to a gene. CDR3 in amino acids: CASSEDTAGDEELFF. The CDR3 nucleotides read TGTGCCAGCTCTGAGGACACAGCGGGAGACGAGGAGCTGTTTTTT.

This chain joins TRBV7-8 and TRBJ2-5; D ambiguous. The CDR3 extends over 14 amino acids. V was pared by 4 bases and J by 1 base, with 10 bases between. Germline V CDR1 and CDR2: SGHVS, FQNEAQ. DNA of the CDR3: TGTGCCAGCAGCTACCTGACTGCCCAAGAGACCCAGTACTTC. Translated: CASSYLTAQETQYF.

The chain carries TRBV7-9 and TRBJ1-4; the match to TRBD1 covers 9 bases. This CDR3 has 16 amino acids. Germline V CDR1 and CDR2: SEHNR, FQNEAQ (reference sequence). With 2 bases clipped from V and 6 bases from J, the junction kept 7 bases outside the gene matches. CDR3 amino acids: CASSLLPRDRDEKLFF. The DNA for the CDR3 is TGTGCCAGCAGCTTATTACCCCGGGACAGGGATGAAAAACTGTTTTTT.

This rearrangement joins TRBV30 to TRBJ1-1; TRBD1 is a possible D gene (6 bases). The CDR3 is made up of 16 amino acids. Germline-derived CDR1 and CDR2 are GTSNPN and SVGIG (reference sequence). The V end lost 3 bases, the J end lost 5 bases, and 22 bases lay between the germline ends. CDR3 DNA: TGTGCCTGGAGCCCCGGACAGCTCATTCCGGGGACTGAAGCTTTCTTT. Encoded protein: CAWSPGQLIPGTEAFF.

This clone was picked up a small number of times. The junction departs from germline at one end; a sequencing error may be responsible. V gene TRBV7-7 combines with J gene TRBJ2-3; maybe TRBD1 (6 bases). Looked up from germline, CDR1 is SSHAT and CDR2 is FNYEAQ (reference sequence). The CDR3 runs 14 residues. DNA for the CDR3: TGTGCTAGCAGCCCTACTCATCCAGGGGTGGCGCAGTATTTT. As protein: CASSPTHPGVAQYF.

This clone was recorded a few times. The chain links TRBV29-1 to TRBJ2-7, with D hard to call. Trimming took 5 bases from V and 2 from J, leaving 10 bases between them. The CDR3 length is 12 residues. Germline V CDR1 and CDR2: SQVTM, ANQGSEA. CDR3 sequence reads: CSVHDSTYEQYF. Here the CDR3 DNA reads TGCAGCGTTCACGACTCCACCTACGAGCAGTACTTC.

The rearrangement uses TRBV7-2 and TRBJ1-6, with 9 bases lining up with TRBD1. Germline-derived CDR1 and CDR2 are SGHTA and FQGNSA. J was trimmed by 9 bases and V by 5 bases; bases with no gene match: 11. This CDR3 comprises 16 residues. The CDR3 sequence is CASSPWTGDRASPLHF. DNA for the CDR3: TGTGCCAGCAGCCCTTGGACAGGGGACCGGGCTTCACCCCTCCACTTT. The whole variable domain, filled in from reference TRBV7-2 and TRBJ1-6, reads GAGVSQSPSNKVTEKGKDVELRCDPISGHTALYWYRQSLGQGLEFLIYFQGNSAPDKSGLPSDRFSAERTGGSVSTLTIQRTQQEDSAVYLCASSPWTGDRASPLHFGNGTRLTVT.

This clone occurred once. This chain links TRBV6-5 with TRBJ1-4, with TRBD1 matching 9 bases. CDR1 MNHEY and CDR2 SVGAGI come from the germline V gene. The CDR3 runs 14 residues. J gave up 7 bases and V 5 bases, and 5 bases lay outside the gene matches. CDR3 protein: CASSLRDRAEKLFF. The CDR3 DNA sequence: TGTGCCAGCAGTCTTCGGGACAGGGCTGAAAAACTGTTTTTT.

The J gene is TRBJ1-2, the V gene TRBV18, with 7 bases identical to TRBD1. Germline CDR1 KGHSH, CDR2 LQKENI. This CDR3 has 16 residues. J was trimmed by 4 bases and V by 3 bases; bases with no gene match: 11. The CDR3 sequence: CASSPGTADTPYGYTF. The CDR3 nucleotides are TGTGCCAGCTCACCGGGGACAGCGGATACTCCCTATGGCTACACCTTC.

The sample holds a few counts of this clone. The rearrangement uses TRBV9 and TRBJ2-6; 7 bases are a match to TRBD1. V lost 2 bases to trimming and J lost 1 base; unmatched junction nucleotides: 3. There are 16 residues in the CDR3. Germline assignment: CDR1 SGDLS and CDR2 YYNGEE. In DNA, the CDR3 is TGTGCCAGCAGCGTCGACAGGGAGTCTGGGGCCAACGTCCTGACTTTC. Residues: CASSVDRESGANVLTF.

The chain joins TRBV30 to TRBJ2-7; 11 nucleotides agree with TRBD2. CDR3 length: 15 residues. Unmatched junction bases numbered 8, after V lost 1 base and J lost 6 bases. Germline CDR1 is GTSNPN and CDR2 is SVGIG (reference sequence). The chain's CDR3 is CAWSGGSGRAGEQYF. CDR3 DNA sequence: TGTGCCTGGAGTGGGGGTAGCGGGAGGGCCGGCGAGCAGTACTTC.

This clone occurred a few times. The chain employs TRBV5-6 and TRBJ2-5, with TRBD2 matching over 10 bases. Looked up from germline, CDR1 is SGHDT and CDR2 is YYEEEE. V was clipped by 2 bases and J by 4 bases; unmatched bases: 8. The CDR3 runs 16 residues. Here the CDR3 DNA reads TGTGCCAGCAGCTTCGGTAGCGGGGGGCCGGGAGAGACCCAGTACTTC. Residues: CASSFGSGGPGETQYF.

The CDR3 DNA follows: TGTGCCAGCAGAAGACAGGCGAACTATGGCTACACCTTC. Translated, it gives CASRRQANYGYTF. V and J are TRBV27 and TRBJ1-2; weak D call: TRBD1 (6 bases). Trimming stripped 6 bases from V and 2 bases from J, with 10 bases between. Germline V gene sequence: CDR1 MNHEY, CDR2 SMNVEV (reference sequence). The CDR3 is 13 amino acids.

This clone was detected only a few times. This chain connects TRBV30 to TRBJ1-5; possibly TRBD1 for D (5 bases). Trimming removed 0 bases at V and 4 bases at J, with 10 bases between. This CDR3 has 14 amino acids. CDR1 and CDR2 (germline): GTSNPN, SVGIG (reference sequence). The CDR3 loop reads CAWSVGHGNQPQHF. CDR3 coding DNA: TGTGCCTGGAGTGTTGGACACGGGAATCAGCCCCAGCATTTT.

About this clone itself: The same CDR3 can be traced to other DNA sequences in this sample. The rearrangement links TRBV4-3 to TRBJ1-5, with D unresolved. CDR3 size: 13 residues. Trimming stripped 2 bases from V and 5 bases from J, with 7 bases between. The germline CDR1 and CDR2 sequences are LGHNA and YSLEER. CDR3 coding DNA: TGCGCCAGCAGCCAAAGTCGGGATCAGCCCCAGCATTTT. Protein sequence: CASSQSRDQPQHF.

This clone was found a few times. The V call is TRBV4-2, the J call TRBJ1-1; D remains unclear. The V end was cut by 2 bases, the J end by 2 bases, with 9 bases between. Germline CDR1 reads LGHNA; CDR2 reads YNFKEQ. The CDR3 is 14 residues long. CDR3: CASSQLGGNTEAFF. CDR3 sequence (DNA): TGTGCCAGCAGCCAACTAGGAGGAAACACTGAAGCTTTCTTT.

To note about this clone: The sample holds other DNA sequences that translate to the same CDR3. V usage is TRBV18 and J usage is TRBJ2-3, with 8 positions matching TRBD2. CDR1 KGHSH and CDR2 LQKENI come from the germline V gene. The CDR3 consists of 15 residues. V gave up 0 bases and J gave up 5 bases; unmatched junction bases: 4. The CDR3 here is CASSPPSLAGDTQYF. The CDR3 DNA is TGTGCCAGCTCACCACCGTCCCTAGCGGGAGATACGCAGTATTTT. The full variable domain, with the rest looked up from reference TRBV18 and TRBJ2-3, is NAGVMQNPRHLVRRRGQEARLRCSPMKGHSHVYWYRQLPEEGLKFMVYLQKENIIDESGMPKERFSAEFPKEGPSILRIQQVVRGDSAAYFCASSPPSLAGDTQYFGPGTRLTVL.

DNA of the CDR3: TGTGCCAGCAGACCCGGGCTAGCGGGTGTGGGAGAGCTGTTTTTT. As protein: CASRPGLAGVGELFF. V gene TRBV2 combines with J gene TRBJ2-2; TRBD2 matches 8 bases. After removal of 6 bases from V and 11 bases from J, the junction contained 14 bases not matched to a gene. This CDR3 has 15 amino acids. Germline-derived CDR1 and CDR2 are SNHLY and FYNNEI.

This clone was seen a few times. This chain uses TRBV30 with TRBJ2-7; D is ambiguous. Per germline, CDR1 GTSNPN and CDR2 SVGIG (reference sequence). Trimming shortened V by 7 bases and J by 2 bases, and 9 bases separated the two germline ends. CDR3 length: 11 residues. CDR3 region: CASGLTYEQYF. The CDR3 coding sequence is TGTGCCTCTGGGCTGACCTACGAGCAGTACTTC.

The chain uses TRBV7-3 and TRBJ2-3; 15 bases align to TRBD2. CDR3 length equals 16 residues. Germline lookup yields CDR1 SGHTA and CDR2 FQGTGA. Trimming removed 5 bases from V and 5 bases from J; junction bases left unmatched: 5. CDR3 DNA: TGTGCCAGCAGCGCCGGACTAGCGGGAGGGGGAGATACGCAGTATTTT. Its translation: CASSAGLAGGGDTQYF.

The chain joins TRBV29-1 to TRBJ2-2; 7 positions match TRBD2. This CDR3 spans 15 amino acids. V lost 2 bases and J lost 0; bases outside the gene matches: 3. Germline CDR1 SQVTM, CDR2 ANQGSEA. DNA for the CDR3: TGCAGCGTTGAATGGCGGGGGTCGAACACCGGGGAGCTGTTTTTT. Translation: CSVEWRGSNTGELFF.

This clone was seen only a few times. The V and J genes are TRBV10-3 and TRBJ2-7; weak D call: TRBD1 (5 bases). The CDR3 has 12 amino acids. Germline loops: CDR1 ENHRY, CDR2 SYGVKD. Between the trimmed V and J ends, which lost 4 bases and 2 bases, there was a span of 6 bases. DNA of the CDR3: TGTGCCATCAGTGGGACAACCTACGAGCAGTACTTC. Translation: CAISGTTYEQYF.

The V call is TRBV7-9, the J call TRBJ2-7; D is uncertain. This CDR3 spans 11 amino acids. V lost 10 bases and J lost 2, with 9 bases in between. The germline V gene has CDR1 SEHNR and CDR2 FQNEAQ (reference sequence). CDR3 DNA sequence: TGTGCCACCGAGCCCCCCTACGAGCAGTACTTC. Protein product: CATEPPYEQYF. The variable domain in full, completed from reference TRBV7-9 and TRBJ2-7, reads DTGVSQNPRHKITKRGQNVTFRCDPISEHNRLYWYRQTLGQGPEFLTYFQNEAQLEKSRLLSDRFSAERPKGSFSTLEIQRTEQGDSAMYLCATEPPYEQYFGPGTRLTVT.

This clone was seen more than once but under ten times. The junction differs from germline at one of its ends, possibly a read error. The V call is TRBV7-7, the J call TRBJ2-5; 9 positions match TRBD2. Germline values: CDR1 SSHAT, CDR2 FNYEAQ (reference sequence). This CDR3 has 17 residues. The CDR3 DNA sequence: TGTGCTAGCAGCTTAGGGCTAGCGGGGACCGGCCAAGAGACCCAGTACTTC. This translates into CASSLGLAGTGQETQYF.

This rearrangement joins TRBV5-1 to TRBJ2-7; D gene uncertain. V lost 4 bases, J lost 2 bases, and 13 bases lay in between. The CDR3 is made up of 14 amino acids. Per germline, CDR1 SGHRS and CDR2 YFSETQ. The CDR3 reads CASSRESPTYEQYF. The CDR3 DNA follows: TGCGCCAGCAGCCGCGAGTCGCCTACCTACGAGCAGTACTTC.

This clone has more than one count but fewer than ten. The CDR3 nucleotides are TGTGCCAGCTTCCAGGGGAGATGGGAAGAGACCCAGTACTTC. It specifies CASFQGRWEETQYF. The V gene is TRBV6-4, the J gene TRBJ2-5; TRBD1 might be the D (6 bases). V lost 8 bases to trimming and J lost 3 bases, with 16 bases between them. The CDR3 sequence is 14 residues long. Per germline, CDR1 MRHNA and CDR2 SNTAGT.

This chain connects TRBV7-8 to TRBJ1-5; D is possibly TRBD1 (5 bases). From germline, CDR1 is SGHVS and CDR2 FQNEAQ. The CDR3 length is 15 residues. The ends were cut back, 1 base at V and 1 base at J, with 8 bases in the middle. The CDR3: CASSLGQGSNQPQHF. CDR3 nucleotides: TGTGCCAGCAGCTTAGGGCAGGGCAGCAATCAGCCCCAGCATTTT.